The 2 T cell receptor beta chains given below trace back to one sample, sequenced in a study of blood T cells in healthy people across ages. The authors ran a second PCR of about 7 to 11 cycles using a sample-barcoded 5' primer and a J-beta primer mix. Via MiXCR, TCRdb re-called the 5' RACE reads, giving one row per CDR3 protein. The sample lists around 1,700,000 distinct CDR3 sequences, about 28% occurring once. The sequenced sample consisted of blood. These receptor sequences come from a woman in her 30s in good health.

The CDR3 sequence is CASSLHQGVPNEQFF. The CDR3 bases are TGTGCCAGCAGCTTACATCAGGGGGTCCCGAATGAGCAGTTCTTC. The chain couples TRBV7-9 to TRBJ2-1; TRBD1 aligns across 7 bases. Germline values: CDR1 SEHNR, CDR2 FQNEAQ (reference sequence). The CDR3 contains 15 residues. The trim removed 2 bases at V and 7 bases at J, leaving 8 bases unmatched.

The rearrangement joins TRBV5-5 to TRBJ2-1; D tentatively reads TRBD1 or TRBD2 (5 bases each). V was trimmed by 0 bases and J by 3 bases, leaving 13 bases between them. The length of the CDR3 is 16 residues. Germline CDR1 SGHKS, CDR2 YYEKEE (reference sequence). CDR3 residues: CASSLVEGTGYNEQFF. CDR3 in DNA: TGTGCCAGCAGCTTGGTTGAGGGGACGGGCTACAATGAGCAGTTCTTC.